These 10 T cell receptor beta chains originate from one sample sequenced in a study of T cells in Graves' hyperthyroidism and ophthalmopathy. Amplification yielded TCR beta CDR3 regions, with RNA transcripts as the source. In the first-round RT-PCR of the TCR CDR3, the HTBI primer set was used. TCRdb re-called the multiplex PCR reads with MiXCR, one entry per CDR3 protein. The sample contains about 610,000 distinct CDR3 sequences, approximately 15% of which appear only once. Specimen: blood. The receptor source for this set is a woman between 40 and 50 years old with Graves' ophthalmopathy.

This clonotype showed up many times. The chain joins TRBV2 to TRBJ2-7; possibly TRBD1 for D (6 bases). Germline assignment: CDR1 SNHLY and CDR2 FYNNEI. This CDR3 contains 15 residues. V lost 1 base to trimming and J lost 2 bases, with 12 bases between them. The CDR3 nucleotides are TGTGCCAGCAGTGAAGACGTGACAGGCGCCTACGAGCAGTACTTC. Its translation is CASSEDVTGAYEQYF.

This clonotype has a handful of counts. The CDR3 DNA reads TGTGCCAGCAGTGACGGCGGACCCTCCCGGTACTTC. Residues: CASSDGGPSRYF. This chain joins TRBV6-1 and TRBJ2-5; no firm D call. This CDR3 contains 12 residues. The germline V gene encodes CDR1 MNHNS and CDR2 SASEGT. V was clipped by 3 bases and J by 13 bases, with 15 bases between them.

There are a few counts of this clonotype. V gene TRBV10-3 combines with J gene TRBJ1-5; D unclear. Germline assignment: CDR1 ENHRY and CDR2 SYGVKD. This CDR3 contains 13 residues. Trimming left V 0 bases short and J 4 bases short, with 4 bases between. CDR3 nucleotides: TGTGCCATCAGTGAGTCCCTAAATCAGCCCCAGCATTTT. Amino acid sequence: CAISESLNQPQHF.

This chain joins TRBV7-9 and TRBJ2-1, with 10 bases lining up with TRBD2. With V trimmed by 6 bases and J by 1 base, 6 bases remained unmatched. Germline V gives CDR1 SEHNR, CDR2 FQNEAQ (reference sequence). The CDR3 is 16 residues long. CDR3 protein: CASSPRSGGSYNEQFF. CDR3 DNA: TGTGCCAGCAGTCCCCGTAGCGGGGGGTCCTACAATGAGCAGTTCTTC.

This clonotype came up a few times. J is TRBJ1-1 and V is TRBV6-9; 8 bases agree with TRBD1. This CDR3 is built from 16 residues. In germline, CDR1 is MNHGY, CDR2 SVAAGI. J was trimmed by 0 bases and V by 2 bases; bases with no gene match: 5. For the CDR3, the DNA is TGTGCCAGCAGTTATGGACAGGGTTTCATGAACACTGAAGCTTTCTTT. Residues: CASSYGQGFMNTEAFF.

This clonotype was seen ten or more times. CDR3 in amino acids: CASSGLSGANVLTF. The CDR3 nucleotides read TGTGCCAGCAGTGGACTCTCTGGGGCCAACGTCCTGACTTTC. The chain links TRBV6-1 to TRBJ2-6; D is unclear. This CDR3 contains 14 residues. V was pared by 4 bases and J by 0 bases, with 4 bases between. Germline V gives CDR1 MNHNS, CDR2 SASEGT.

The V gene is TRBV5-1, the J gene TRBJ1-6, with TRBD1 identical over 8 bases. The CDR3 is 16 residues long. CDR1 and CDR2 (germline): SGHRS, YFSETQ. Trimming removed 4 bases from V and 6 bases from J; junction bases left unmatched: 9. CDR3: CASSALPDRVNSPLHF. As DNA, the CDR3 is TGCGCCAGCAGCGCCCTACCGGACAGGGTTAATTCACCCCTCCACTTT.

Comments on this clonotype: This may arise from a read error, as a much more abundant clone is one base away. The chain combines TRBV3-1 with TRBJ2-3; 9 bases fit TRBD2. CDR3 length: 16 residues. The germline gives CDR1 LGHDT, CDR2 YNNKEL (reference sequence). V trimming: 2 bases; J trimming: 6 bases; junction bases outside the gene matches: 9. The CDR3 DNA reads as TGTGCCAGCAGCCAATACCTAGCGGGATCTACGGATACGCAGTATTTT. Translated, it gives CASSQYLAGSTDTQYF.

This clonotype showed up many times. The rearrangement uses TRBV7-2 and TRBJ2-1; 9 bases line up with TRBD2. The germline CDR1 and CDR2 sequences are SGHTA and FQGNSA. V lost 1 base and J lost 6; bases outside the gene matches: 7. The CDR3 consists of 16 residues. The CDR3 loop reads CASSLVGAGGLNEQFF. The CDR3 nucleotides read TGTGCCAGCAGCTTAGTCGGAGCGGGAGGACTCAATGAGCAGTTCTTC. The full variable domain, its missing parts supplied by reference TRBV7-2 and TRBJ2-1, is GAGVSQSPSNKVTEKGKDVELRCDPISGHTALYWYRQSLGQGLEFLIYFQGNSAPDKSGLPSDRFSAERTGGSVSTLTIQRTQQEDSAVYLCASSLVGAGGLNEQFFGPGTRLTVL.

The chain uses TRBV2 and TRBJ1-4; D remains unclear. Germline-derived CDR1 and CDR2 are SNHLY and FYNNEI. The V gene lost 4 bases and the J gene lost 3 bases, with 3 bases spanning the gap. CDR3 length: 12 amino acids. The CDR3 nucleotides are TGTGCCAGCAGTGGGTCTAATGAAAAACTGTTTTTT. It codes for CASSGSNEKLFF.